Sequencing of this T cell receptor (beta chain) was carried out in a study of OX40 agonist ivuxolimab in advanced cancers. The study in broad terms: The costimulatory receptor OX40 (CD134) was targeted by ivuxolimab, a fully human IgG2 agonistic monoclonal antibody. Intravenous ivuxolimab was administered to patients every 2 weeks at six dose levels: 0.01, 0.1, 0.3, 1.5, 3 and 10 mg/kg. Of the approximately 54 patients in dose escalation, 19 had hepatocellular carcinoma, some 15 had melanoma, 9 had renal cell carcinoma and 9 had head and neck cancer. A male proportion of around 83% and a mean age of around 60 years, ranging from about 23 to 90, were recorded for the dose-escalation cohort. Patients were allowed to have had prior anti-PD-1, anti-PD-L1 or anti-CTLA-4 therapy, and less than 45% of the dose-escalation patients had previously received checkpoint inhibitors. Three dose-escalation patients achieved partial responses, one with hepatocellular carcinoma and two with cutaneous melanoma. The point of sequencing TCRbeta in the periphery was to test whether ivuxolimab changed TCR sequence diversity and drove clonal T-cell expansion. The paper covers the monotherapy dose-escalation part of the phase I ivuxolimab trial, which included N ≈ 50 patients.

Notes on this clone: It has no known antigen specificity. Base quality data are lacking; no much larger clone is found one base away.

The germline V and J ends show losses of 4 bases and 6 bases respectively, and no gene match explains 10 bases of the junction. Its CDR3 holds 15 amino acids, cysteine through phenylalanine. Solely the CDR3 DNA is kept, with 45 bases framed from the first base. In the germline V gene, CDR1 corresponds to MDHEN and CDR2 to SYDVKM. The trial excluded patients who had a history of autoimmune disease or were on systemic immunosuppression. Peripheral blood for TCR sequencing was collected from all dose cohorts at baseline, on cycle 4 day 1, and on cycle 7 day 1. Samples were obtained from an open-label, multicenter, first-in-human phase I dose-escalation trial of ivuxolimab. Adults with locally advanced or metastatic head and neck squamous cell, hepatocellular, melanoma or renal cell carcinoma were enrolled in the trial. Before TCR sequencing, CD4+ T cells and CD8+ T cells from peripheral blood were sorted into separate populations.

For sequencing of the TCRbeta CDR3 region, genomic DNA was extracted from the sorted cells. The immunoSEQ Assay was used for sequencing of TCRbeta CDR3 regions. TCRdb mirrors the immuneACCESS table, restricted to in-frame sequences. Some clones are absent from its copies; in checked studies, under half trace to an unresolved V gene, and the reason for the others is unknown. Across this sample there are 50,000 to 60,000 clones, with around 90% seen only once. Of the sample, 3% to 4% is held by the ten largest clones. Study-wide findings and limitations: At doses from 0.1 to 3.0 mg/kg, clonal expansion was seen in both CD4+ and CD8+ blood T cells between baseline and week 6. In the 0.1-3.0 mg/kg groups, partial responders were among the patients with the lowest normalized peripheral clonal expansion, particularly in CD8+ T cells. Low levels of normalized T-cell clonal expansion were also seen in some patients who did not respond. After ivuxolimab, CD8+ T cells had more expanded clones than CD4+ T cells on average. Antigen specificity was not determined for the clonally expanded peripheral T cells.

Here the chain combines TRBV28 and TRBJ2-5; 8 of the junction bases match TRBD1. This sequence was found in an adult with an advanced solid tumor such as melanoma, head and neck, liver or kidney cancer. The specimen comprised CD4+ or CD8+ T cells sorted from blood, sampled in a trial of the OX40 agonist ivuxolimab. The CDR3 region: CASSWADRAGKTQYF. The DNA reads as follows: TGTGCCAGCAGTTGGGCGGACAGGGCGGGAAAGACCCAGTACTTC.